This T cell receptor beta chain was sequenced in a study of T cell responses to AZD1222 COVID-19 vaccine. A note on this clone: Its target is unknown.

Germline V gives CDR1 SGDLS, CDR2 YYNGEE. This CDR3 is built from 14 residues. V lost 4 bases, J lost 0 bases, and 9 bases lay in between. Some clones are missing from TCRdb's copy, which holds only in-frame ones; the method was immunoSEQ multiplex PCR. The table records about 100,000 clones, about 87% of them present only once. Overall study results and limits: In all cases, repertoires were sampled only after the peak T cell response. Within unmutated variant regions lay the reported targets of nearly half of spike-specific TCRs. Clonal diversity may have been underestimated, and the donors were mostly white British, with more females than males.

The material sequenced was peripheral blood, taken on day 0 of AZD1222 vaccination. The clonotype originates from an adult in good health. The rearrangement links TRBV9 to TRBJ2-3, with unresolved D. The CDR3 region is CASSLPGSTDTQYF. The CDR3 nucleotides are TGTGCCAGCAGCCTCCCGGGCAGCACAGATACGCAGTATTTT.